The 17 T cell receptor beta chains given below trace back to one sample, sequenced in a study of OX40 agonist ivuxolimab in advanced cancers. The assay was immunoSEQ multiplex PCR, and TCRdb's table has in-frame clones only and misses some. The sample consists of some 41,000 clones, about 90% of them appearing once. The starting material was CD4+ or CD8+ T cells sorted from blood, obtained in a trial of the OX40 agonist ivuxolimab. These TCRs come from an adult with an advanced solid tumor such as melanoma, head and neck, liver or kidney cancer.

Only one count was recorded for this clone. The chain has TRBV5-1 and TRBJ2-3; either TRBD1 or TRBD2 may fit D (5 bases each). Between the trimmed V and J ends, which lost 4 bases and 4 bases, there was a span of 19 bases. The CDR3 totals 16 residues. Germline assignment: CDR1 SGHRS and CDR2 YFSETQ. In nucleotides, the CDR3 is TGCGCCAGCAGCCGGGACGGCGTTGTAAGCGCAGATACGCAGTATTTT. The encoded protein is CASSRDGVVSADTQYF.

This sequence joins TRBV18 and TRBJ2-5, with 11 positions matching TRBD2. V gave up 6 bases and J gave up 3 bases; unmatched junction bases: 3. Looked up from germline, CDR1 is KGHSH and CDR2 is LQKENI. The CDR3 consists of 14 residues. The CDR3 DNA is TGTGCCAGCTCGCAACTAGCGGGAGAAGAGACCCAGTACTTC. This encodes CASSQLAGEETQYF.

This clone was seen a single time. V and J are TRBV18 and TRBJ2-3; no clear D. This CDR3 spans 15 amino acids. V was shortened by 2 bases and J by 0 bases, with 9 bases between the two germline ends. The germline CDR1 and CDR2 sequences are KGHSH and LQKENI. CDR3 nucleotide sequence: TGTGCCAGCTCACCAGCCGAACTGAGCACAGATACGCAGTATTTT. Its translation: CASSPAELSTDTQYF.

The chain joins TRBV27 to TRBJ1-3; tentative D call: TRBD1 (6 bases). Germline CDR1 and CDR2: MNHEY and SMNVEV (reference sequence). The CDR3 length is 16 residues. Trimming cost V 5 bases and J 2 bases, with 16 bases left between them. Here the CDR3 DNA reads TGTGCCAGCAGTACCCTTCGACGGGGGCCTGGAAACACCATATATTTT. Translating gives CASSTLRRGPGNTIYF.

This chain links TRBV2 with TRBJ2-2, with D maybe TRBD1 (6 bases). Per germline, CDR1 SNHLY and CDR2 FYNNEI. Trimming removed 3 bases from V and 5 bases from J, with 13 bases in between. This CDR3 region has 15 residues. The CDR3 DNA sequence: TGTGCCAGCAGTGAGCTGATACAGGGTACCGGGGAGCTGTTTTTT. Residues: CASSELIQGTGELFF.

J is TRBJ2-7 and V is TRBV28; the match to TRBD2 covers 10 bases. Germline V lookup: CDR1 MDHEN, CDR2 SYDVKM. CDR3 size: 16 residues. With 6 bases clipped from V and 5 bases from J, the junction kept 13 bases outside the gene matches. CDR3 protein: CASSPVTSGWTHEQYF. The CDR3 bases are TGTGCCAGCAGCCCCGTGACTAGCGGGTGGACCCACGAGCAGTACTTC.

The chain links TRBV6-1 to TRBJ2-7; 8 bases match TRBD1. The CDR3 is made up of 15 amino acids. CDR1 and CDR2 (germline): MNHNS, SASEGT. With V trimmed by 6 bases and J by 2 bases, 9 bases remained unmatched. This CDR3 is CASRLTKDRAYEQYF. The CDR3 DNA reads as TGTGCCAGCAGACTAACAAAGGACAGGGCCTACGAGCAGTACTTC.

This clone was detected once. The CDR3 sequence: CASSQEPRPRGGETQYF. The CDR3, as DNA: TGTGCCAGCAGCCAAGAACCCAGGCCGCGTGGGGGGGAGACCCAGTACTTC. The chain couples TRBV4-2 to TRBJ2-5, with a possible D match to TRBD2 (6 bases). The germline V and J ends were trimmed by 0 bases and 5 bases, with 19 bases remaining between them. Germline CDR1 LGHNA, CDR2 YNFKEQ. The CDR3 extends over 17 amino acids.

The chain uses TRBV28 and TRBJ2-7, with D possibly matching TRBD2 (6 bases). Germline V gene lookup returns CDR1 MDHEN and CDR2 SYDVKM. The V and J ends lost 9 bases and 3 bases respectively, with 27 bases between them. This CDR3 has 17 residues. CDR3 residues: CARKGTGKSLLYYEQYF. In nucleotides, the CDR3 is TGTGCCAGAAAAGGGACTGGAAAGTCCCTATTGTACTACGAGCAGTACTTC.

The chain links TRBV28 to TRBJ1-5; 9 nucleotides match TRBD1. The CDR3 runs to 16 residues. Germline-derived CDR1 and CDR2 are MDHEN and SYDVKM. V lost 5 bases, J lost 6 bases, and 11 bases stayed unmatched. CDR3 coding DNA: TGTGCCAGCAGTCTAAGGACAGGGGTCTATGCTCAGCCCCAGCATTTT. It translates to CASSLRTGVYAQPQHF.

The genes are TRBV7-2 and TRBJ1-1; TRBD1 might be the D (6 bases). Germline values: CDR1 SGHTA, CDR2 FQGNSA. CDR3 length: 14 residues. V dropped 5 bases and J dropped 4 bases, with 14 bases sitting between them. The DNA for the CDR3 is TGTGCCAGCAGCGAAAGGGGGGGGACCACTGAAGCTTTCTTT. This encodes CASSERGGTTEAFF.

The chain uses TRBV29-1 and TRBJ2-5; D is possibly TRBD2 (5 bases). The V gene lost 0 bases and the J gene lost 4 bases, with 6 bases spanning the gap. This CDR3 is 12 amino acids long. The germline V gene encodes CDR1 SQVTM and CDR2 ANQGSEA. CDR3 DNA sequence: TGCAGCGTTGAAGAGGCGGGAGAGACCCAGTACTTC. Protein: CSVEEAGETQYF. The whole variable domain, remainder taken from reference TRBV29-1 and TRBJ2-5, is SAVISQKPSRDICQRGTSLTIQCQVDSQVTMMFWYRQQPGQSLTLIATANQGSEATYESGFVIDKFPISRPNLTFSTLTVSNMSPEDSSIYLCSVEEAGETQYFGPGTRLLVL.

The rearrangement uses TRBV6-5 and TRBJ2-7; 12 positions match TRBD2. The CDR3 sequence is 15 residues long. Germline CDR1 and CDR2: MNHEY and SVGAGI. The J segment lost 1 base and the V segment lost 6 bases, leaving 4 bases of the junction unmatched. The CDR3 DNA follows: TGTGCCAGCAGACCAGGACTAGCGGGATCCTACGAGCAGTACTTC. Translated: CASRPGLAGSYEQYF.

CDR3 residues: CASSDKGAGANVLTF. CDR3 nucleotides: TGTGCCAGTAGTGACAAGGGGGCTGGGGCCAACGTCCTGACTTTC. V usage is TRBV19 and J usage is TRBJ2-6, with D perhaps TRBD1 (6 bases). The germline V and J ends were trimmed by 5 bases and 2 bases, with 10 bases remaining between them. The CDR3 is made up of 15 amino acids. Germline values: CDR1 LNHDA, CDR2 SQIVND (reference sequence). The variable domain in full, with the rest retrieved from reference TRBV19 and TRBJ2-6, is DGGITQSPKYLFRKEGQNVTLSCEQNLNHDAMYWYRQDPGQGLRLIYYSQIVNDFQKGDIAEGYSVSREKKESFPLTVTSAQKNPTAFYLCASSDKGAGANVLTFGAGSRLTVL.

The chain combines TRBV9 with TRBJ1-6; D is ambiguous. V was trimmed by 3 bases and J by 2 bases, leaving 12 bases between them. Looked up from germline, CDR1 is SGDLS and CDR2 is YYNGEE. The CDR3 covers 16 residues. The CDR3 sequence is CASSGTPRPYNSPLHF. The DNA for the CDR3 is TGTGCCAGCAGCGGGACTCCGAGGCCCTATAATTCACCCCTCCACTTT.

This clone was recorded only once. This chain uses TRBV4-1 with TRBJ1-1, with D possibly being TRBD1 (5 bases). V dropped 2 bases and J dropped 4 bases, with 11 bases sitting between them. The CDR3 is 14 residues long. CDR1 MGHRA and CDR2 YSYEKL come from the germline V gene. CDR3: CASSQRGVGTEAFF. The DNA of the CDR3 is TGCGCCAGCAGCCAACGAGGGGTCGGCACTGAAGCTTTCTTT.

The chain is built from TRBV15 and TRBJ2-4, with no clear D. CDR1 is LNHNV, CDR2 YYDKDF, per germline (reference sequence). The CDR3 length is 14 residues. V lost 4 bases and J lost 7, with 14 bases in between. CDR3 region: CATSNRPQSNIQYF. The CDR3 DNA is TGTGCCACCAGCAACCGTCCCCAATCCAACATTCAGTACTTC.